This T cell receptor (beta chain) was observed in a study of shared clonotypes between healthy human individuals. Comment on this clone: Its antigen is not identified.

Study observations and caveats: Memory subsets generally showed lower estimated richness than naive subsets.

The CDR3 is 13 residues long. Germline lookup yields CDR1 SEHNR and CDR2 FQNEAQ (reference sequence). V lost 1 base, J lost 7 bases, and 10 bases lay in between. Sequencing used immunoSEQ multiplex PCR; TCRdb keeps in-frame clones, though not all of them. Of some 200,000 clones in the sample, 60% to 80% are singletons; the top ten hold around 10%. The sequenced sample was memory CD4+ T cells sorted from blood. The sample's subset: CD45RA-negative fraction. The TCR was taken from a young man in good health. The V gene is TRBV7-9, the J gene TRBJ2-5; D is undetermined. The CDR3, as DNA: TGTGCCAGCAGCTTAGACACGGCCTGGACCCAGTACTTC. This codes for CASSLDTAWTQYF.